The 25 T cell receptor beta chains below all came from one sample that was sequenced in a study of CD8+ T cells in alopecia areata. As the sequencing template, cDNA was produced by extracting RNA and reverse transcribing it. Only in-frame clones appear in the TCRdb table, and some are missing; sequencing was by immunoSEQ multiplex PCR. Among 150,000 to 200,000 clones, 59% were seen once, and the ten largest hold approximately 15%. Sequencing used CD4+ T cells sorted from blood, obtained at week 0. Receptors were obtained from a human donor with alopecia areata.

This rearrangement joins TRBV20-1 to TRBJ1-2, with D unclear. Germline CDR1 DFQATT, CDR2 SNEGSKA (reference sequence). Trimming removed 0 bases at V and 4 bases at J, with 3 bases between. The CDR3 has 11 amino acids. The CDR3 coding sequence is TGCAGTGCTAGAGATGGCTATGGCTACACCTTC. Translated: CSARDGYGYTF.

The chain joins TRBV2 to TRBJ2-5, with D unclear. Trimming stripped 3 bases from V and 13 bases from J, with 15 bases between. This CDR3 is built from 12 residues. Germline V CDR1 and CDR2: SNHLY, FYNNEI. This CDR3 is CASSDTIYLLYF. CDR3 DNA: TGTGCCAGCAGTGACACTATATACCTCCTGTACTTC.

CDR3 sequence: CATSSYGTGESKETQYF. The CDR3 DNA reads TGTGCCACCAGCTCATACGGGACAGGGGAGTCGAAGGAGACCCAGTACTTC. The chain employs TRBV15 and TRBJ2-5; TRBD1 matches at 10 bases. The CDR3 extends over 17 amino acids. Trimming removed 5 bases from V and 5 bases from J; junction bases left unmatched: 14. Germline V gene lookup returns CDR1 LNHNV and CDR2 YYDKDF (reference sequence).

This clone was recorded once. V is TRBV6-1 and J is TRBJ1-2; the D is unclear. The CDR3 sequence is 14 residues long. The germline gives CDR1 MNHNS, CDR2 SASEGT. Trimming cost V 7 bases and J 8 bases, with 20 bases left between them. In DNA, the CDR3 is TGTGCCAGCACAACTTATCCAAGCTACGGGGGCTACACCTTC. Translation gives CASTTYPSYGGYTF.

The chain links TRBV27 to TRBJ2-6, with 9 bases identical to TRBD1. The CDR3 loop spans 18 amino acids. Germline V gene data show CDR1 as MNHEY and CDR2 as SMNVEV (reference sequence). Trimming took 1 base from V and 0 from J; bases not matched to a gene: 4. The CDR3 region is CASSLLTGGSSGANVLTF. For the CDR3, the DNA is TGTGCCAGCAGTTTATTGACAGGGGGAAGCTCTGGGGCCAACGTCCTGACTTTC.

This chain connects TRBV29-1 to TRBJ2-5, with TRBD2 as a possible D gene (5 bases). The CDR3 totals 13 residues. Germline lookup yields CDR1 SQVTM and CDR2 ANQGSEA. Trimming removed 8 bases at V and 5 bases at J, with 18 bases between. Here the CDR3 reads CSLRPGVGETQYF. The CDR3 bases are TGCAGCCTACGCCCCGGGGTTGGGGAGACCCAGTACTTC.

The chain joins TRBV5-6 to TRBJ1-1, with 9 bases fitting TRBD1. The germline V gene has CDR1 SGHDT and CDR2 YYEEEE. The ends lost 2 bases at V and 2 bases at J; junction bases unmatched: 10. The length of the CDR3 is 17 residues. CDR3 bases: TGTGCCAGCAGCTTCGGGACAGGGTTTCAAAGCAACACTGAAGCTTTCTTT. It yields the protein CASSFGTGFQSNTEAFF. Looking up the rest from reference TRBV5-6 and TRBJ1-1 gives the full variable domain: DAGVTQSPTHLIKTRGQQVTLRCSPKSGHDTVSWYQQALGQGPQFIFQYYEEEERQRGNFPDRFSGHQFPNYSSELNVNALLLGDSALYLCASSFGTGFQSNTEAFFGQGTRLTVV.

The genes are TRBV20-1 and TRBJ1-1, with 7 bases matching TRBD1. Germline CDR1 is DFQATT and CDR2 is SNEGSKA (reference sequence). V trimming: 5 bases; J trimming: 8 bases; junction bases outside the gene matches: 5. CDR3 length equals 11 residues. The CDR3 sequence is CSAYDRAEAFF. CDR3 coding DNA: TGCAGTGCTTATGACAGGGCAGAAGCTTTCTTT.

This chain uses TRBV6-5 with TRBJ1-1; D unclear. This CDR3 is 14 amino acids long. Per germline, CDR1 MNHEY and CDR2 SVGAGI. Trimming pared 0 bases from V and 1 base from J, leaving 6 bases between. The CDR3 sequence: CASSYSVPNTEAFF. The CDR3 DNA follows: TGTGCCAGCAGTTACTCAGTACCGAACACTGAAGCTTTCTTT.

The gene calls are TRBV4-2 and TRBJ2-5; D call uncertain. Germline V lookup: CDR1 LGHNA, CDR2 YNFKEQ. This CDR3 region has 13 residues. V shed 4 bases and J shed 1 base, with 7 bases lying between them. The CDR3 region is CASSRSTQETQYF. CDR3 bases: TGTGCCAGCAGCCGTTCTACCCAAGAGACCCAGTACTTC.

The gene calls are TRBV7-2 and TRBJ2-1; the D gene is possibly TRBD2 (6 bases). V lost 6 bases to trimming and J lost 8 bases, with 23 bases between them. Germline V gives CDR1 SGHTA, CDR2 FQGNSA. The CDR3 length is 16 residues. The CDR3 region is CASSRGAGTLNYEQFF. As DNA, the CDR3 is TGTGCCAGCAGTCGCGGGGCAGGGACCTTAAATTATGAGCAGTTCTTC.

V gene TRBV2 combines with J gene TRBJ2-3; 7 bases are a match to TRBD2. Germline trimming cut 10 bases from V and 5 bases from J; bases unmatched to any gene: 15. This CDR3 has 15 amino acids. Germline V lookup: CDR1 SNHLY, CDR2 FYNNEI. This CDR3 is CATSWGAGNGDTQYF. The CDR3 DNA reads as TGTGCCACCTCTTGGGGAGCGGGGAATGGAGATACGCAGTATTTT.

The chain recombines TRBV7-9 with TRBJ1-1, with 7 bases aligning to TRBD1. The CDR3 runs to 15 residues. From germline, CDR1 is SEHNR and CDR2 FQNEAQ (reference sequence). V dropped 6 bases and J dropped 1; count of bases not matched to a gene: 8. The CDR3 spells CASSFHRGPNTEAFF. CDR3 in DNA: TGTGCCAGCAGTTTCCACAGGGGACCGAACACTGAAGCTTTCTTT.

The chain couples TRBV7-8 to TRBJ2-5, with TRBD2 matching over 8 bases. The junction had 12 bases not matched to a gene; V was cut back by 10 bases and J by 5 bases. This CDR3 region has 14 residues. The germline gives CDR1 SGHVS, CDR2 FQNEAQ. The CDR3 coding sequence is TGTGCCACTACGCGGGGGGTCGGCGGGGAGACCCAGTACTTC. This encodes CATTRGVGGETQYF.

The chain joins TRBV7-2 to TRBJ2-7; tentatively, D is TRBD1 (6 bases). This CDR3 has 15 amino acids. Germline CDR1 is SGHTA and CDR2 is FQGNSA. Trimming cost V 2 bases and J 1 base, with 12 bases left between them. For the CDR3, the DNA is TGTGCCAGCAGCTTACTTACAGGGCGGTCCTACGAGCAGTACTTC. Protein sequence: CASSLLTGRSYEQYF. Combining the CDR3 with reference TRBV7-2 and TRBJ2-7 gives the whole variable domain GAGVSQSPSNKVTEKGKDVELRCDPISGHTALYWYRQSLGQGLEFLIYFQGNSAPDKSGLPSDRFSAERTGGSVSTLTIQRTQQEDSAVYLCASSLLTGRSYEQYFGPGTRLTVT.

The chain carries TRBV20-1 and TRBJ2-5; D remains ambiguous. Germline V gene sequence: CDR1 DFQATT, CDR2 SNEGSKA (reference sequence). Trimming removed 0 bases at V and 4 bases at J, with 3 bases between. CDR3 length equals 11 residues. CDR3 amino acids: CSARERETQYF. The CDR3 bases are TGCAGTGCTAGAGAACGAGAGACCCAGTACTTC.

This chain links TRBV6-1 with TRBJ1-2; 9 nucleotides align to TRBD1. This CDR3 has 12 residues. CDR1 MNHNS and CDR2 SASEGT come from the germline V gene. V gave up 10 bases and J gave up 7 bases; unmatched junction bases: 7. The CDR3 coding sequence is TGTGCCACCTACAGGGGGCAGGGTGGCTACACCTTC. It yields the protein CATYRGQGGYTF.

The chain couples TRBV29-1 to TRBJ2-3, with D uncertain. Trimming stripped 3 bases from V and 2 bases from J, with 3 bases between. CDR3 length: 11 amino acids. Germline V gives CDR1 SQVTM, CDR2 ANQGSEA. The CDR3 bases are TGCAGCGTTGAGGTCACAGATACGCAGTATTTT. Translating it yields CSVEVTDTQYF.

This clone was seen only a few times. The chain uses TRBV30 and TRBJ2-3; D might be TRBD1 (5 bases). From germline, CDR1 is GTSNPN and CDR2 SVGIG (reference sequence). Trimming removed 0 bases at V and 5 bases at J, with 15 bases between. The CDR3 is 15 residues long. The CDR3 region is CAWSVGGAPRDTQYF. The CDR3 nucleotides read TGTGCCTGGAGTGTAGGTGGGGCGCCTAGAGATACGCAGTATTTT.

The rearrangement uses TRBV10-3 and TRBJ2-1; D unclear. This CDR3 has 11 amino acids. Germline CDR1 and CDR2: ENHRY and SYGVKD. V was trimmed by 3 bases and J by 8 bases, leaving 5 bases between them. The CDR3 here is CAISDPYEQFF. CDR3 in DNA: TGTGCCATCAGTGATCCCTATGAGCAGTTCTTC.

For the CDR3, the DNA is TGTGCCAGCAGGGGGGTCCGGGCGGGGACCTACGAGCAGTACTTC. This codes for CASRGVRAGTYEQYF. The chain employs TRBV6-5 and TRBJ2-7; D is perhaps TRBD2 (6 bases). Per germline, CDR1 MNHEY and CDR2 SVGAGI. The V and J ends lost 6 bases and 2 bases respectively, with 17 bases between them. The CDR3 extends over 15 amino acids.

V and J are TRBV7-9 and TRBJ2-6; 8 bases fit TRBD1. Losses at the gene ends were 2 bases for V and 0 bases for J; bases not matched to a gene: 9. The CDR3 loop spans 19 amino acids. Germline V gene data show CDR1 as SEHNR and CDR2 as FQNEAQ (reference sequence). The CDR3 is CASSLRSDRGRSGANVLTF. CDR3 DNA sequence: TGTGCCAGCAGCTTACGATCCGACAGGGGCCGCTCTGGGGCCAACGTCCTGACTTTC. The full variable domain, rest sourced from reference TRBV7-9 and TRBJ2-6, is DTGVSQNPRHKITKRGQNVTFRCDPISEHNRLYWYRQTLGQGPEFLTYFQNEAQLEKSRLLSDRFSAERPKGSFSTLEIQRTEQGDSAMYLCASSLRSDRGRSGANVLTFGAGSRLTVL.

The rearrangement uses TRBV7-9 and TRBJ1-2; the D is unclear. Germline values: CDR1 SEHNR, CDR2 FQNEAQ (reference sequence). The V gene lost 0 bases and the J gene lost 2 bases, with 19 bases spanning the gap. CDR3 length: 18 amino acids. The chain's CDR3 is CASSLAVGIGDGNYGYTF. DNA of the CDR3: TGTGCCAGCAGCTTAGCGGTAGGCATCGGGGATGGCAACTATGGCTACACCTTC.

The chain carries TRBV27 and TRBJ1-6; possibly TRBD1 for D (6 bases). CDR1 and CDR2 from the germline V gene are MNHEY and SMNVEV (reference sequence). The V gene lost 6 bases and the J gene lost 10 bases, with 16 bases spanning the gap. This CDR3 contains 14 residues. The CDR3 bases are TGTGCCAGCAGACGTACAGGGTTATACTCACCCCTCCACTTT. Residues: CASRRTGLYSPLHF.

This clone appeared a few times. This chain links TRBV14 with TRBJ2-6; no clear D gene. The CDR3 has 15 amino acids. Deletions cut 4 bases from V and 1 base from J, with 8 bases between. Germline lookup yields CDR1 SGHDN and CDR2 FVKESK. This chain's CDR3 is CASSPRWSGANVLTF. CDR3 DNA sequence: TGTGCCAGCAGCCCACGGTGGTCTGGGGCCAACGTCCTGACTTTC.